Listed below are T cell receptor beta chains from one sample, sequenced in a study of blood T cell repertoires in COVID-19. This table comes from immunoSEQ multiplex PCR, and its TCRdb copy is limited to in-frame clones, with some not included. The table has about 44,000 clones, over 80% seen once; the top ten hold roughly 1.3%. The sample taken for sequencing was peripheral blood. These TCRs come from a woman between 40 and 55 years old with acute or convalescent COVID-19. CDR3s include the opening cysteine and the closing phenylalanine or tryptophan. Fields, in order: D gene, clone size, J gene, V gene, CDR3 DNA, CDR3 protein. D genes are given only for firm matches. The listing skips clone size in some rows; elsewhere it reads once, few, many or a size class.

. | . | TRBJ2-7 | TRBV30 | TGTGCCTGGAGTGTCCAGGCGACCTACGAGCAGTACTTC | CAWSVQATYEQYF
. | . | TRBJ1-4 | TRBV7-2 | TGTGCCAGCAGCCCCGGAGGGGCAACTTCCAATGAAAAACTGTTTTTT | CASSPGGATSNEKLFF
. | . | TRBJ2-2 | TRBV7-2 | TGTGCCAGCAGCGGAGGACCGAACACCGGGGAGCTGTTTTTT | CASSGGPNTGELFF
TRBD2 | . | TRBJ2-5 | TRBV6-5 | TGTGCCAGCAGTTACTCGGGGGAGACGGGAGGAGAGACCCAGTACTTC | CASSYSGETGGETQYF
. | . | TRBJ2-5 | TRBV7-9 | TGTGCCAGCAGCTTAGCGTTGGGGAGCGGAGAGACCCAGTACTTC | CASSLALGSGETQYF
. | few | TRBJ1-2 | TRBV5-1 | TGCGCCAGCAGCTCAAAGGGGTACAGTGGGTACGACTATGGCTACACCTTC | CASSSKGYSGYDYGYTF
. | . | TRBJ1-2 | TRBV4-2 | TGTGCCAGCAGCCAAGAGGGACTCGACTATGGCTACACCTTC | CASSQEGLDYGYTF
TRBD2 | . | TRBJ2-3 | TRBV2 | TGTGCCAGCAGTGCCCTAGCGGGAGGAGTTGATACGCAGTATTTT | CASSALAGGVDTQYF
TRBD1 | . | TRBJ1-2 | TRBV28 | TGTGCCAGCAGTTCGGCAAGCACAGGGGACTATGGCTACACCTTC | CASSSASTGDYGYTF
TRBD1 | . | TRBJ2-7 | TRBV10-3 | TGTGCCATACAGGGGGCGCGATACGAGCAGTACTTC | CAIQGARYEQYF
TRBD2 | . | TRBJ2-7 | TRBV6-2/TRBV6-3 | TGTGCCAGCAGTTACTCGAACAGACTAGCGGGGGACGAGCAGTACTTC | CASSYSNRLAGDEQYF
. | . | TRBJ2-3 | TRBV28 | TGTGCCAGCAGTTTACGCGAAGATACGCAGTATTTT | CASSLREDTQYF
. | few | TRBJ2-2 | TRBV4-1 | TGCGCCAGCAGCCAGGGGGCCGCGTTCTCCGGGGAGCTGTTTTTT | CASSQGAAFSGELFF
. | . | TRBJ1-1 | TRBV5-1 | TGCGCCAGCAGCTTGGGCGGGCGGGCCATGAACACTGAAGCTTTCTTT | CASSLGGRAMNTEAFF
. | . | TRBJ2-7 | TRBV15 | TGTGCCACCAGCAGAGTCCGGGTACCCTCCTACGAGCAGTACTTC | CATSRVRVPSYEQYF
TRBD1 | . | TRBJ2-1 | TRBV27 | TGTGCCAGCAGTACTGTATCCGTTCCGGGACAGGGAATCTACAATGAGCAGTTCTTC | CASSTVSVPGQGIYNEQFF
TRBD1 | . | TRBJ1-1 | TRBV11-2 | TGTGCCAGCAGCGTTACCGGGACAGGGAACACTGAAGCTTTCTTT | CASSVTGTGNTEAFF
. | . | TRBJ1-4 | TRBV7-9 | TGTGCCAGCAGCTTCGGGGGTAATGAAAAACTGTTTTTT | CASSFGGNEKLFF
. | . | TRBJ1-5 | TRBV2 | TGTGCCACCCGTGGGGGGGCCGGGAATCAGCCCCAGCATTTT | CATRGGAGNQPQHF
. | . | TRBJ2-5 | TRBV5-1 | TGCGCCAGCAGAACTACGGATCTAGCAGCGGCCTGGACCCAGTACTTC | CASRTTDLAAAWTQYF
. | . | TRBJ1-5 | TRBV5-1 | TGCGCCAGCAGCCCAGGGCCCGGGGGAAGCAATCAGCCCCAGCATTTT | CASSPGPGGSNQPQHF
. | . | TRBJ1-4 | TRBV27 | TGTGCCAGCAGCCGTACATGGACAGATTTTACTCCTAATGAAAAACTGTTTTTT | CASSRTWTDFTPNEKLFF
. | . | TRBJ1-3 | TRBV25-1 | TGTGCCAGCAGTGAATCGGGCAGGGGCCCTGGAAACACCATATATTTT | CASSESGRGPGNTIYF
. | . | TRBJ1-5 | TRBV7-2 | TGTGCCAGCAGATCCGACAGTTGGGGCAATCAGCCCCAGCATTTT | CASRSDSWGNQPQHF
. | . | TRBJ1-2 | TRBV7-8 | TGTGCCAGCAGCTTACAGGCCGGTTATGGCTACACCTTC | CASSLQAGYGYTF
TRBD2 | . | TRBJ2-6 | TRBV5-4 | TGTGCCAGCGGCCCACTAGCGGGAGGGCCTGGGGCCAACGTCCTGACTTTC | CASGPLAGGPGANVLTF
TRBD2 | . | TRBJ2-3 | TRBV7-2 | TGTGCCAGCAGCTCTGGACTAGCAGTAGATACGCAGTATTTT | CASSSGLAVDTQYF
. | . | TRBJ1-4 | TRBV6-1 | TGTGCCAGCAGTGGAGGACAGCTAGGGAATGAAAAACTGTTTTTT | CASSGGQLGNEKLFF
TRBD1 | . | TRBJ1-6 | TRBV27 | TGTGCCAGCAGTCAACGACAGGGAATTAATTCACCCCTCCACTTT | CASSQRQGINSPLHF
. | . | TRBJ1-2 | TRBV5-1 | TGCGCCAGCAGCGCCAAGGACGAGGGCGGCTACACCTTC | CASSAKDEGGYTF
TRBD2 | . | TRBJ2-1 | TRBV6-2/TRBV6-3 | TGTGCCAGCAGTCCCCGGACTAGCGGGGGTAATGAGCAGTTCTTC | CASSPRTSGGNEQFF
. | . | TRBJ1-1 | TRBV5-4 | TGTGCCAGCAGCTTTAACCGCTGGGGGGATTCGCCTGAAGCTTTCTTT | CASSFNRWGDSPEAFF
. | once | TRBJ1-2 | TRBV4-3 | TGCGCCAGCAGCCAACTACCGGGGGGTAACTATGGCTACACCTTC | CASSQLPGGNYGYTF
. | few | TRBJ1-4 | TRBV7-2 | TGTGCCAGCAGCTTAGTTGCCGGTGCAACTAATGAAAAACTGTTTTTT | CASSLVAGATNEKLFF
TRBD1 | . | TRBJ1-5 | TRBV9 | TGTGCCAGCAGCGAAGGACAGGGGCACAATCAGCCCCAGCATTTT | CASSEGQGHNQPQHF
. | . | TRBJ1-1 | TRBV18 | TGTGCCAGCTCACCACCGACCGCGACAGTCAACACTGAAGCTTTCTTT | CASSPPTATVNTEAFF
. | . | TRBJ2-5 | TRBV3-1/TRBV3-2 | TGTGCCAGCAGCTCTCGACAATTCCAAGAGACCCAGTACTTC | CASSSRQFQETQYF
TRBD1 | . | TRBJ1-6 | TRBV15 | TGTGCCACCAGCAGCCGGGAGACAGGGGCCCTAGGTGGTAATTCACCCCTCCACTTT | CATSSRETGALGGNSPLHF
. | . | TRBJ1-6 | TRBV2 | TGTGCCAGCAGTGGGACATTACGCTTT | CASSGTLRF
TRBD1 | . | TRBJ2-1 | TRBV5-1 | TGCGCCAGCAGCCCGCCGACAGGGAGCTCCTACAATGAGCAGTTCTTC | CASSPPTGSSYNEQFF